This is a list of T cell receptor beta chains from one sample in a study of blood T cell repertoires in COVID-19. The protocol was immunoSEQ multiplex PCR, while the TCRdb copy is restricted to in-frame clones and leaves out a portion. This sample has some 150,000 clones, with around 86% found just once. The sequenced sample was peripheral blood. The receptor source for this set is a human donor in a cohort sampled during active COVID-19. CDR3s include the opening cysteine and the closing phenylalanine or tryptophan. D genes are given only for firm matches. Clone size is given for some rows only: seen once, a few or many times, or a class if the clone is expanded.

D gene	clone size	J gene	V gene	CDR3 protein	CDR3 DNA
.	many	TRBJ2-3	TRBV3-1/TRBV3-2	CASSQGTGSTDTQYF	TGTGCCAGCAGCCAAGGGACGGGAAGCACAGATACGCAGTATTTT
.	.	TRBJ2-7	TRBV19	CASSITGSPHEQYF	TGTGCCAGTAGTATAACAGGGTCCCCCCACGAGCAGTACTTC
.	.	TRBJ1-2	TRBV6-6	CASSLSTVPYGYTF	TGTGCCAGCAGCCTCTCGACAGTTCCCTATGGCTACACCTTC
TRBD1	.	TRBJ2-7	TRBV28	CASSSGTGLDYEQYF	TGTGCCAGCAGTTCAGGGACAGGGTTGGACTACGAGCAGTACTTC
.	few	TRBJ1-6	TRBV6-5	CASTKGDMNSPLHF	TGTGCCAGCACCAAAGGGGACATGAACTCACCCCTCCACTTT
TRBD2	.	TRBJ2-7	TRBV5-4	CASSREAGTSYEQYF	TGTGCCAGCAGCCGGGAAGCGGGGACTTCCTACGAGCAGTACTTC
TRBD2	once	TRBJ2-3	TRBV24-1	CATSGGGSTDTQYF	TGTGCCACCAGTGGGGGGGGTAGCACAGATACGCAGTATTTT
.	.	TRBJ1-6	TRBV7-2	CASSLGWGRENSPLHF	TGTGCCAGCAGCTTAGGATGGGGGCGAGAGAATTCACCCCTCCACTTT
.	.	TRBJ1-1	TRBV19	CASSIGRQVGNTEAFF	TGTGCCAGTAGTATAGGGCGACAGGTGGGTAACACTGAAGCTTTCTTT
TRBD2	once	TRBJ2-7	TRBV7-2	CASSLDPSGSSYEQYF	TGTGCCAGCAGCTTAGATCCTAGCGGGAGCTCCTACGAGCAGTACTTC
TRBD1	.	TRBJ2-2	TRBV18	CASSRDRVDTGELFF	TGTGCCAGCTCACGGGACAGGGTGGACACCGGGGAGCTGTTTTTT
.	.	TRBJ2-5	TRBV2	CAGGLGLGETQYF	TGTGCCGGTGGACTGGGACTGGGGGAGACCCAGTACTTC
.	.	TRBJ1-5	TRBV6-5	CATHYEGHQPQHF	TGTGCCACCCATTATGAGGGACACCAGCCCCAGCATTTT
TRBD2	.	TRBJ2-5	TRBV7-9	CASSSRLAIQGTQYF	TGTGCCAGCAGCTCCCGACTAGCTATCCAGGGGACCCAGTACTTC
TRBD1	few	TRBJ1-5	TRBV10-3	CAISAGQGSNNQPQHF	TGTGCCATCAGCGCCGGACAGGGAAGCAACAATCAGCCCCAGCATTTT
TRBD2	.	TRBJ2-5	TRBV6-1	CASSVSSGSPGETQYF	TGTGCCAGCAGTGTTTCTAGCGGGAGTCCGGGGGAGACCCAGTACTTC
TRBD1	.	TRBJ1-1	TRBV28	CASTLPGQGLAFF	TGTGCCAGCACCCTCCCGGGACAGGGTTTGGCTTTCTTT
TRBD2	.	TRBJ2-2	TRBV2	CASRLTSGANTGELFF	TGTGCCAGCAGGCTCACTAGCGGGGCGAACACCGGGGAGCTGTTTTTT
.	many	TRBJ2-2	TRBV28	CASSHPSGTGELFF	TGTGCCAGCAGTCACCCGTCGGGGACCGGGGAGCTGTTTTTT
.	.	TRBJ1-6	TRBV16	CASSHLDSSYNSPLHF	TGTGCCAGCAGCCATTTGGACAGCTCCTATAATTCACCCCTCCACTTT
.	.	TRBJ2-5	TRBV12-3/TRBV12-4	CASAPGDRETQYF	TGTGCCAGTGCGCCGGGGGACCGGGAGACCCAGTACTTC
TRBD2	.	TRBJ2-5	TRBV6-5	CASVGLVIETQYF	TGTGCCAGCGTAGGACTAGTGATTGAGACCCAGTACTTC
.	.	TRBJ1-1	TRBV7-6	CASSPQTSTEAFF	TGTGCCAGCAGCCCCCAGACTAGCACTGAAGCTTTCTTT
TRBD2	.	TRBJ2-6	TRBV6-2/TRBV6-3	CASSYSFQREGPGANVLTF	TGTGCCAGCAGTTACTCATTCCAGCGGGAGGGCCCCGGGGCCAACGTCCTGACTTTC
.	few	TRBJ1-3	TRBV5-5	CASSLVGATGNTIYF	TGTGCCAGCAGCTTGGTTGGAGCTACTGGAAACACCATATATTTT
.	.	TRBJ1-2	TRBV30	CAWSSGVSYGYTF	TGTGCCTGGAGTTCAGGGGTTTCCTATGGCTACACCTTC
TRBD2	.	TRBJ2-1	TRBV7-2	CASSSESGSRNEQFF	TGTGCCAGCAGCTCAGAGAGCGGGAGTAGGAATGAGCAGTTCTTC
TRBD1	.	TRBJ1-5	TRBV6-5	CASSSIQGVGNQPQHF	TGTGCCAGCAGTTCGATACAGGGGGTAGGCAATCAGCCCCAGCATTTT
TRBD1	once	TRBJ1-1	TRBV10-3	CAIRPTGATEAFF	TGTGCCATCAGACCGACAGGGGCCACTGAAGCTTTCTTT
TRBD2	.	TRBJ2-3	TRBV6-4	CASSSGGATTDTQYF	TGTGCCAGCTCCTCGGGGGGGGCGACCACAGATACGCAGTATTTT
.	once	TRBJ2-4	TRBV6-5	CASRGGLGAKNIQYF	TGTGCCAGCAGAGGAGGGCTAGGAGCCAAAAACATTCAGTACTTC
TRBD1	.	TRBJ2-1	TRBV5-6	CASSLWGQVPSSYNEQFF	TGTGCCAGCAGCTTGTGGGGACAGGTACCATCTTCCTACAATGAGCAGTTCTTC
.	.	TRBJ1-3	TRBV29-1	CSVDRGGNTIYF	TGCAGCGTTGATAGGGGTGGAAACACCATATATTTT
.	.	TRBJ1-2	TRBV5-1	CASSLVGQNGYTF	TGCGCCAGCAGCTTGGTTGGTCAGAACGGCTACACCTTC
TRBD2	.	TRBJ2-5	TRBV3-1/TRBV3-2	CASSQDWELAGFQETQYF	TGTGCCAGCAGCCAAGATTGGGAACTAGCGGGCTTCCAAGAGACCCAGTACTTC
TRBD1	.	TRBJ1-1	TRBV7-2	CASSLTGQGSEAFF	TGTGCCAGCAGCTTAACGGGACAGGGCTCTGAAGCTTTCTTT
.	.	TRBJ2-1	TRBV28	CASSLPADFYNEQFF	TGTGCCAGCAGTTTACCAGCGGACTTCTACAATGAGCAGTTCTTC
.	.	TRBJ1-2	TRBV27	CASSPQSLRGAGGYTF	TGTGCCAGCAGTCCCCAATCATTGCGGGGGGCTGGCGGCTACACCTTC
TRBD2	.	TRBJ2-1	TRBV7-3	CASSLSPPTSLGDNEQFF	TGTGCCAGCAGCTTAAGCCCACCGACTAGCTTGGGGGACAATGAGCAGTTCTTC
.	.	TRBJ2-1	TRBV27	CASSLSIRVMGTTYNEQFF	TGTGCCAGCAGTTTATCGATAAGGGTGATGGGGACAACCTACAATGAGCAGTTCTTC
TRBD2	.	TRBJ2-7	TRBV7-9	CASSLASGRIEQYF	TGTGCCAGCAGCTTAGCTAGCGGGAGGATCGAGCAGTACTTC
.	.	TRBJ2-7	TRBV3-1/TRBV3-2	CASSQDYGSWNEQYF	TGTGCCAGCAGCCAAGATTACGGGAGTTGGAACGAGCAGTACTTC
.	.	TRBJ2-5	TRBV2	CASLPGAAETQYF	TGTGCCAGCCTACCAGGGGCAGCTGAGACCCAGTACTTC